The 17 T cell receptor beta chains below all came from one sample that was sequenced in a study of Graves' ophthalmopathy and Graves' hyperthyroidism. RNA served as the template for amplifying TCR beta CDR3 regions. HTBI primers were used in a first-round RT-PCR, which preceded a second-round multiplex PCR. TCRdb recomputed calls from the multiplex PCR reads with MiXCR, one row per CDR3 protein. Here the sample spans 240,000 or so distinct CDR3 sequences, approximately 42% being singletons. The source material was peripheral blood. The receptor set was obtained from an adult man with Graves' ophthalmopathy.

The gene calls are TRBV6-1 and TRBJ2-7; 7 bases map to TRBD1. Germline CDR1 MNHNS, CDR2 SASEGT. V was pared by 7 bases and J by 6 bases, with 9 bases of the junction left unmatched. The CDR3 spans 13 residues. The CDR3 DNA reads as TGTGCCAGCACCGACGATGGGACAGTCGAGCAGTACTTC. Translated, it gives CASTDDGTVEQYF.

This clonotype was seen ten or more times. The chain uses TRBV5-8 and TRBJ2-7; 7 bases align to TRBD1. The germline V gene has CDR1 SGHTS and CDR2 YDEGEE. This CDR3 comprises 13 residues. V lost 6 bases to trimming and J lost 4 bases; unmatched junction nucleotides: 7. The CDR3 DNA reads as TGTGCCAGCACCGGGACAGAAAGGTACGAGCAGTACTTC. Encoded protein: CASTGTERYEQYF.

In this sample, this clonotype turned up a few times. V and J are TRBV10-3 and TRBJ1-1; 8 nucleotides match TRBD1. The CDR3 spans 14 residues. Germline lookup yields CDR1 ENHRY and CDR2 SYGVKD. V trimming: 10 bases; J trimming: 0 bases; junction bases outside the gene matches: 7. CDR3 protein: CATTRQGLNTEAFF. The CDR3 DNA follows: TGTGCCACAACGAGACAGGGGTTGAACACTGAAGCTTTCTTT.

About this clonotype itself: A read error may explain this, as a much larger clone is one base away. The chain employs TRBV19 and TRBJ2-5; perhaps D is TRBD1 or TRBD2 (5 bases each). The V gene's germline CDR1 is LNHDA and CDR2 SQIVND (reference sequence). The CDR3 is 14 amino acids. CDR3 DNA: TGTGCCAGTAGTAGGGGCGGGTCCCAAGAGGCCCAGTACTTC. This codes for CASSRGGSQEAQYF.

This chain connects TRBV5-4 to TRBJ2-2; 9 bases match TRBD1. The J segment lost 3 bases and the V segment lost 2 bases, leaving 2 bases of the junction unmatched. The CDR3 covers 15 residues. The germline V gene has CDR1 SGHNT and CDR2 YYREEE (reference sequence). The CDR3 spells CASSFGQGHTGELFF. CDR3 nucleotides: TGTGCCAGCAGCTTCGGACAGGGGCACACCGGGGAGCTGTTTTTT.

Comments on this clonotype: This clone may be a read error of a much larger clone one base away. CDR3 in DNA: TGCGCCAGCAGCTTGGGAGAGGCTGGGGCCAACGTCCTGACTTTC. Its protein product is CASSLGEAGANVLTF. The chain recombines TRBV5-1 with TRBJ2-6; D remains unclear. This CDR3 contains 15 residues. V was shortened by 0 bases and J by 2 bases, with 6 bases between the two germline ends. Germline loops: CDR1 SGHRS, CDR2 YFSETQ.

The rearrangement uses TRBV5-5 and TRBJ2-5, with unresolved D. This CDR3 is built from 14 residues. V lost 3 bases and J lost 1, with 10 bases in between. Germline-derived CDR1 and CDR2 are SGHKS and YYEKEE (reference sequence). The CDR3 is CASSSGSLQETQYF. CDR3 in DNA: TGTGCCAGCAGCTCGGGTAGTCTCCAAGAGACCCAGTACTTC.

This clonotype occurred a few times. This chain links TRBV19 with TRBJ1-5; D possibly corresponds to TRBD1 (6 bases). Looked up from germline, CDR1 is LNHDA and CDR2 is SQIVND (reference sequence). V lost 4 bases to trimming and J lost 8 bases, with 9 bases between them. The CDR3 runs 12 residues. The chain's CDR3 is CASSRSGEPQHF. CDR3 in DNA: TGTGCCAGTAGTAGGTCAGGGGAGCCCCAGCATTTT.

The chain is built from TRBV9 and TRBJ2-7, with 7 nucleotides matching TRBD2. V shed 1 base, J shed 1 base, and the junction held 5 bases outside the gene matches. There are 15 residues in the CDR3. CDR1 SGDLS and CDR2 YYNGEE come from the germline V gene. CDR3 in DNA: TGTGCCAGCAGCGTACATAGCGGGCCTTCCTACGAGCAGTACTTC. It is translated as CASSVHSGPSYEQYF.

This chain joins TRBV7-2 and TRBJ2-7, with 7 bases matching TRBD2. The germline V gene encodes CDR1 SGHTA and CDR2 FQGNSA. Losses at the gene ends were 1 base for V and 6 bases for J; bases not matched to a gene: 6. The CDR3 is 14 residues long. The CDR3 is CASSLEGRVGEQYF. Written as DNA, the CDR3 is TGTGCCAGCAGCTTAGAAGGGAGGGTAGGCGAGCAGTACTTC.

This chain joins TRBV29-1 and TRBJ1-3; TRBD1 is a possible D gene (5 bases). V gave up 6 bases and J gave up 0 bases, with 12 bases separating them. The CDR3 covers 14 residues. CDR1 is SQVTM, CDR2 ANQGSEA, per germline. The CDR3, as DNA: TGCAGCGTCGATGGGGCCTTCTCTGGAAACACCATATATTTT. Amino acid sequence: CSVDGAFSGNTIYF. Full variable domain (remainder filled in from reference TRBV29-1 and TRBJ1-3): SAVISQKPSRDICQRGTSLTIQCQVDSQVTMMFWYRQQPGQSLTLIATANQGSEATYESGFVIDKFPISRPNLTFSTLTVSNMSPEDSSIYLCSVDGAFSGNTIYFGEGSWLTVV.

The rearrangement uses TRBV7-2 and TRBJ2-5, with no clear D. The CDR3 runs 13 residues. Trimming removed 8 bases at V and 5 bases at J, with 15 bases between. Germline-derived CDR1 and CDR2 are SGHTA and FQGNSA. CDR3: CASARPYLETQYF. In DNA, the CDR3 is TGTGCCAGCGCCAGGCCGTATCTGGAGACCCAGTACTTC.

This clonotype was seen a handful of times. The chain uses TRBV19 and TRBJ1-5; no clear D. This CDR3 is built from 16 residues. The germline V gene encodes CDR1 LNHDA and CDR2 SQIVND (reference sequence). Trimming pared 3 bases from V and 2 bases from J, leaving 14 bases between. The CDR3 region is CASSIAGPYGNQPQHF. The CDR3 bases are TGTGCCAGTAGTATCGCTGGGCCATATGGCAATCAGCCCCAGCATTTT.

This clonotype turned up a few times. A much more abundant neighbour one base away suggests this may be a read error. The chain is built from TRBV19 and TRBJ2-7; 8 nucleotides align to TRBD2. CDR1 and CDR2 from the germline V gene are LNHDA and SQIVND (reference sequence). Trimming took 8 bases from V and 7 from J; bases not matched to a gene: 7. This CDR3 has 12 amino acids. CDR3 bases: TGTGCCAGTCAGGCGGGACTAGGTGAGCAGTACTTC. Amino acid sequence: CASQAGLGEQYF.

V gene TRBV9 combines with J gene TRBJ1-1, with TRBD1 as a possible D gene (6 bases). V lost 4 bases and J 1 base, leaving 14 bases between the germline ends. The CDR3 runs to 15 residues. Germline loops: CDR1 SGDLS, CDR2 YYNGEE. The CDR3 region has the DNA TGTGCCAGCAGCAGCCCAGGGGTAGGGAACACTGAAGCTTTCTTT. Protein: CASSSPGVGNTEAFF.

With respect to this clonotype: A junction boundary mismatches the germline segment, possibly from a read error. The chain recombines TRBV5-6 with TRBJ2-5, with D unclear. The V gene's germline CDR1 is SGHDT and CDR2 YYEEEE. The CDR3 has 12 residues. CDR3 coding DNA: TGTGCCAGCAGCTTGGGAGGTCCCAAAGCCACCTTC. Its protein is CASSLGGPKATF. The whole variable domain, remainder taken from reference TRBV5-6 and TRBJ2-5, is DAGVTQSPTHLIKTRGQQVTLRCSPKSGHDTVSWYQQALGQGPQFIFQYYEEEERQRGNFPDRFSGHQFPNYSSELNVNALLLGDSALYLCASSLGGPKATFGPGTRLLVL.

This chain joins TRBV2 and TRBJ1-6, with D possibly matching TRBD1 (5 bases). Trimming cost V 8 bases and J 0 bases, with 11 bases left between them. The germline V gene has CDR1 SNHLY and CDR2 FYNNEI. This CDR3 has 15 residues. Written as DNA, the CDR3 is TGTGCCAGCCGGGACGGCAGCTCCTATAATTCACCCCTCCACTTT. Translated: CASRDGSSYNSPLHF.